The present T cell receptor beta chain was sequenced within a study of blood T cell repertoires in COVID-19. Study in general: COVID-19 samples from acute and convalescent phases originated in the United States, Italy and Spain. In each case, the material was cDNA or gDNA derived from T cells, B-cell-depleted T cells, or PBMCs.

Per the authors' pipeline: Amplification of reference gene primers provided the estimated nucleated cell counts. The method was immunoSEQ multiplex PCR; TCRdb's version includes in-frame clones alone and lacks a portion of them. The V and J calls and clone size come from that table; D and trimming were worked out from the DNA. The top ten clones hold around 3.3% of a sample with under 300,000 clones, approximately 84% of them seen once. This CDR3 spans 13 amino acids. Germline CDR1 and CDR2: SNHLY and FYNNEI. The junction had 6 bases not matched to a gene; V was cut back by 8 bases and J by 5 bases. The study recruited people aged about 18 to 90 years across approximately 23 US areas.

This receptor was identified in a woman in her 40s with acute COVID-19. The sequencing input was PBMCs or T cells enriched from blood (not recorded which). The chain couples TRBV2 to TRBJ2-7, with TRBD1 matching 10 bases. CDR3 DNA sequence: TGTGCCAGCGGAGGAGGGACAGGGGACGAGCAGTACTTC. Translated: CASGGGTGDEQYF.